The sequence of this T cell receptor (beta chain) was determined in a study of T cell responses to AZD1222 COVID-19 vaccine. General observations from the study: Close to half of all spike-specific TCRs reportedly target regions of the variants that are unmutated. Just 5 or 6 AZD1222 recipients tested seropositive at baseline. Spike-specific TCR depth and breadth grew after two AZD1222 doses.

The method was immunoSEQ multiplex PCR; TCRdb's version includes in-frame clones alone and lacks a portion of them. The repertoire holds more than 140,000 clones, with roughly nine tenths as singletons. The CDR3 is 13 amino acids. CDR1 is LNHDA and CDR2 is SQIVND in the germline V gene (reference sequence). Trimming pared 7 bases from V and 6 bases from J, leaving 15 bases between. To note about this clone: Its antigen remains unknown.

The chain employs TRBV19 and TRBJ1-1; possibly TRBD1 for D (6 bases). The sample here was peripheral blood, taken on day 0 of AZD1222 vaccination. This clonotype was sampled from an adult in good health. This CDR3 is CASNYGGRAEAFF. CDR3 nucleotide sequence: TGTGCCAGTAACTACGGGGGGCGGGCTGAAGCTTTCTTT.